The 31 T cell receptor beta chains reported below all come from one sample, sequenced in a study of blood T cells in healthy people across ages. Primers used in a second PCR of roughly 6 to 11 cycles were a sample-barcoded 5' primer and a J-beta primer mix. TCRdb independently ran MiXCR on the 5' RACE reads; one entry per CDR3 protein. The data hold hundreds of thousands of distinct CDR3 sequences, with around 49% observed a single time. What was sequenced was blood. All receptors come from a woman in her sixties or seventies in good health.

This clonotype was counted a few times. The chain recombines TRBV9 with TRBJ1-2, with a weak D call TRBD1 (5 bases). The CDR3 covers 12 residues. Trimming removed 4 bases at V and 9 bases at J, with 13 bases between. CDR1 is SGDLS, CDR2 YYNGEE, per germline. The CDR3 protein is CASSPRQPRYTF. CDR3 DNA: TGTGCCAGCAGCCCAAGACAGCCTCGCTACACCTTC.

The rearrangement joins TRBV4-1 to TRBJ1-5; a possible D gene is TRBD1 (6 bases). The CDR3 consists of 16 residues. The germline gives CDR1 MGHRA, CDR2 YSYEKL. V was shortened by 1 base and J by 7 bases, with 17 bases between the two germline ends. The CDR3 nucleotides read TGCGCCAGCAGCCAAGCAATCGGAGGGGGAGAACAGCCCCAGCATTTT. Translating it yields CASSQAIGGGEQPQHF.

The rearrangement links TRBV7-2 to TRBJ1-2; D ambiguous. The CDR3 is 13 amino acids. V was pared by 5 bases and J by 3 bases, with 10 bases between. The germline gives CDR1 SGHTA, CDR2 FQGNSA. CDR3 in amino acids: CASSLGNDYGYTF. The CDR3 coding sequence is TGTGCCAGCAGCCTGGGGAATGACTATGGCTACACCTTC.

The J gene is TRBJ2-4, the V gene TRBV5-6, with unresolved D. The DNA end is a closer match to TRBJ2-7, so the J assignment may be wrong. Germline V gives CDR1 SGHDT, CDR2 YYEEEE. The CDR3 contains 12 residues. For the CDR3, the DNA is TGTGCCAGCAGCTTGGTTGGGGACGAGCAGTACTTC. As protein: CASSLVGDEQYF.

This chain uses TRBV7-3 with TRBJ2-1; 11 nucleotides align to TRBD1. The CDR3 extends over 15 amino acids. The V and J ends lost 4 bases and 7 bases, in that order; junction bases with no gene match: 6. Germline V gene data show CDR1 as SGHTA and CDR2 as FQGTGA. CDR3 DNA: TGTGCCAGCAGCTCTCACCGGGACAGGGGGAATGAGCAGTTCTTC. This gives the protein CASSSHRDRGNEQFF.

V gene TRBV27 combines with J gene TRBJ2-3, with 8 bases identical to TRBD1. The CDR3 covers 15 residues. Losses at the gene ends were 4 bases for V and 2 bases for J; bases not matched to a gene: 5. CDR1 and CDR2 from the germline V gene are MNHEY and SMNVEV (reference sequence). The CDR3: CASSSWDRYTDTQYF. The CDR3 DNA sequence: TGTGCCAGCAGTTCCTGGGACAGGTACACAGATACGCAGTATTTT.

The rearrangement joins TRBV9 to TRBJ2-2; 8 nucleotides match TRBD2. CDR1 is SGDLS and CDR2 is YYNGEE in the germline V gene. J gave up 0 bases and V 3 bases, and 10 bases lay outside the gene matches. This CDR3 spans 18 amino acids. Written as DNA, the CDR3 is TGTGCCAGCAGCGGGAAGCGGGGGCAAGACGCGAACACCGGGGAGCTGTTTTTT. Encoded protein: CASSGKRGQDANTGELFF.

The V call is TRBV10-3, the J call TRBJ2-7, with 10 bases matching TRBD1. From germline, CDR1 is ENHRY and CDR2 SYGVKD. V lost 0 bases, J lost 3 bases, and 2 bases stayed unmatched. The CDR3 is made up of 15 amino acids. The chain's CDR3 is CAISESGQGYYEQYF. In DNA form, the CDR3 reads TGTGCCATCAGTGAGTCGGGACAGGGGTACTACGAGCAGTACTTC.

This sequence joins TRBV5-4 and TRBJ2-7, with 9 positions matching TRBD2. V dropped 3 bases and J dropped 5; count of bases not matched to a gene: 3. This CDR3 comprises 13 residues. The germline CDR1 and CDR2 sequences are SGHNT and YYREEE (reference sequence). CDR3 nucleotides: TGTGCCAGCAGCTCCAGCGGGAGGAACGAGCAGTACTTC. Its protein is CASSSSGRNEQYF.

The V gene is TRBV7-3, the J gene TRBJ2-3; D unclear. Trimming stripped 5 bases from V and 6 bases from J, with 9 bases between. CDR1 is SGHTA, CDR2 FQGTGA, per germline. CDR3 length: 12 amino acids. The CDR3 bases are TGTGCCAGCAGCCCGCCCTCCGATACGCAGTATTTT. Amino acids: CASSPPSDTQYF.

This clonotype was found many times. This sequence joins TRBV20-1 and TRBJ2-7, with TRBD2 matching over 10 bases. The V gene's germline CDR1 is DFQATT and CDR2 SNEGSKA (reference sequence). V lost 6 bases and J lost 0; bases outside the gene matches: 5. This CDR3 has 14 amino acids. CDR3 DNA sequence: TGCAGTGCCCCGGGACTAGCGTTCTCCTACGAGCAGTACTTC. Encoded protein: CSAPGLAFSYEQYF.

The chain links TRBV5-1 to TRBJ2-5; the match to TRBD2 covers 8 bases. The CDR3 covers 15 residues. CDR1 is SGHRS and CDR2 is YFSETQ in the germline V gene. The ends lost 4 bases at V and 2 bases at J; junction bases unmatched: 7. The CDR3 region has the DNA TGCGCCAGCAGCCCGGCGCCTAGCGGGCAAGAGACCCAGTACTTC. This sequence encodes CASSPAPSGQETQYF.

This chain links TRBV5-1 with TRBJ2-5, with 8 bases aligning to TRBD1. The J call may be wrong; the DNA end is better matched by TRBJ2-7. The CDR3 sequence is 15 residues long. CDR1 and CDR2 (germline): SGHRS, YFSETQ. CDR3 sequence (DNA): TGCGCCAGCAGCACCCCGACAGGGGATAGCAACGAGCAGTACTTC. It is translated as CASSTPTGDSNEQYF.

A single count supports this clonotype. Compared with germline, one end of the junction differs, possibly owing to a read error. The rearrangement joins TRBV9 to TRBJ2-3, with D tentatively TRBD2 (6 bases). This CDR3 region has 14 residues. Germline CDR1 is SGDLS and CDR2 is YYNGEE. The CDR3 coding sequence is TGTGCCAGCAGCGTACGGGACTCCACATATACGCAGTATTTT. Amino acid sequence: CASSVRDSTYTQYF. The variable domain in full, with the rest retrieved from reference TRBV9 and TRBJ2-3, is DSGVTQTPKHLITATGQRVTLRCSPRSGDLSVYWYQQSLDQGLQFLIQYYNGEERAKGNILERFSAQQFPDLHSELNLSSLELGDSALYFCASSVRDSTYTQYFGPGTRLTVL.

The J gene is TRBJ1-2, the V gene TRBV20-1; 9 positions agree with TRBD1. With 2 bases clipped from V and 1 base from J, the junction kept 5 bases outside the gene matches. CDR3 length equals 15 residues. Germline CDR1 reads DFQATT; CDR2 reads SNEGSKA (reference sequence). The CDR3 here is CSARQQGALNYGYTF. Written as DNA, the CDR3 is TGCAGTGCTAGACAACAGGGGGCGCTTAACTATGGCTACACCTTC.

This chain joins TRBV7-9 and TRBJ2-4; 9 bases fit TRBD1. The DNA end lines up better with TRBJ2-7; the J call may be wrong. Germline V gene lookup returns CDR1 SEHNR and CDR2 FQNEAQ (reference sequence). This CDR3 contains 15 residues. The CDR3 loop is CASSPSGTGLDEQYF. The CDR3 DNA is TGTGCCAGCAGTCCCTCCGGGACAGGGCTGGACGAGCAGTACTTC.

The chain uses TRBV29-1 and TRBJ1-2; 7 positions agree with TRBD1. CDR3 length: 15 residues. The junction had 8 bases not matched to a gene; V was cut back by 1 base and J by 3 bases. CDR1 SQVTM and CDR2 ANQGSEA come from the germline V gene. The CDR3 protein is CSVEAGGQPYYGYTF. The CDR3 nucleotides are TGCAGCGTTGAAGCAGGGGGACAGCCTTACTATGGCTACACCTTC.

This clonotype occurred a few times. The chain employs TRBV15 and TRBJ1-2; D possibly corresponds to TRBD1 (5 bases). The germline gives CDR1 LNHNV, CDR2 YYDKDF (reference sequence). The CDR3 spans 16 residues. Trimming left V 0 bases short and J 0 bases short, with 11 bases between. CDR3 region: CATSRDWGRTNYGYTF. The CDR3 nucleotides read TGTGCCACCAGCAGAGATTGGGGACGGACTAACTATGGCTACACCTTC.

This clonotype was observed a handful of times. The CDR3 region has the DNA TGCGCCAGCAGCTTACTGGACAGGGGATACACTGAAGCTTTCTTT. Translation: CASSLLDRGYTEAFF. This rearrangement joins TRBV5-1 to TRBJ1-1, with TRBD1 matching over 9 bases. V was clipped by 2 bases and J by 3 bases; unmatched bases: 5. This CDR3 spans 15 amino acids. The germline CDR1 and CDR2 sequences are SGHRS and YFSETQ.

A few counts support this clonotype. The chain employs TRBV7-9 and TRBJ1-2, with TRBD1 matching over 9 bases. CDR1 and CDR2 from the germline V gene are SEHNR and FQNEAQ (reference sequence). The CDR3 runs 20 residues. With 5 bases clipped from V and 4 bases from J, the junction kept 23 bases outside the gene matches. The CDR3 sequence is CASSPGTGRYPNGSVYGYTF. CDR3 coding DNA: TGTGCCAGCAGCCCCGGGACAGGGAGGTATCCCAACGGTTCCGTCTATGGCTACACCTTC. The full variable domain, completed using reference TRBV7-9 and TRBJ1-2, is DTGVSQNPRHKITKRGQNVTFRCDPISEHNRLYWYRQTLGQGPEFLTYFQNEAQLEKSRLLSDRFSAERPKGSFSTLEIQRTEQGDSAMYLCASSPGTGRYPNGSVYGYTFGSGTRLTVV.

The rearrangement joins TRBV20-1 to TRBJ1-1, with D tentatively TRBD1 (5 bases). CDR1 and CDR2 (germline): DFQATT, SNEGSKA (reference sequence). V shed 1 base and J shed 3 bases, with 12 bases lying between them. The CDR3 runs to 14 residues. In DNA, the CDR3 is TGCAGTGCTAGAGGCCCGGCAGGGCACACTGAAGCTTTCTTT. As protein: CSARGPAGHTEAFF.

The chain carries TRBV24-1 and TRBJ1-2, with D possibly matching TRBD1 (5 bases). V lost 2 bases, J lost 4 bases, and 16 bases lay in between. The CDR3 loop spans 16 amino acids. The V gene's germline CDR1 is KGHDR and CDR2 SFDVKD. This CDR3 reads CATSDSAPGGGYGYTF. The CDR3 DNA follows: TGTGCCACCAGTGATTCCGCCCCCGGGGGAGGCTATGGCTACACCTTC.

V usage is TRBV9 and J usage is TRBJ2-1, with a weak D call TRBD2 (5 bases). The CDR3 consists of 15 residues. V dropped 5 bases and J dropped 0 bases, with 12 bases sitting between them. The germline CDR1 and CDR2 sequences are SGDLS and YYNGEE. CDR3 protein: CASSTRTSSYNEQFF. Written as DNA, the CDR3 is TGTGCCAGCAGTACTAGGACGAGCTCCTACAATGAGCAGTTCTTC.

The chain combines TRBV20-1 with TRBJ2-1, with a weak D call TRBD1 (6 bases). CDR1 and CDR2 (germline): DFQATT, SNEGSKA (reference sequence). Trimming stripped 1 base from V and 8 bases from J, with 18 bases between. This CDR3 region has 15 residues. The CDR3: CSARVQGTTNDEQFF. The DNA for the CDR3 is TGCAGTGCTAGAGTACAGGGCACAACGAACGATGAGCAGTTCTTC.

This clonotype was observed a single time. The chain uses TRBV28 and TRBJ1-2; no firm D call. This CDR3 comprises 13 residues. In germline, CDR1 is MDHEN, CDR2 SYDVKM. CDR3 DNA: TGTGTCACCGCGATCTCTAACAACTATGGCTACACCTTC. Encoded protein: CVTAISNNYGYTF.

The chain uses TRBV7-2 and TRBJ2-3; TRBD1 agrees at 9 bases. The CDR3 is 14 amino acids. V was clipped by 6 bases and J by 4 bases; unmatched bases: 5. Looked up from germline, CDR1 is SGHTA and CDR2 is FQGNSA. The CDR3 loop reads CASRNRGRADTQYF. The CDR3 coding sequence is TGTGCCAGCAGGAACAGGGGGCGTGCAGATACGCAGTATTTT.

The gene calls are TRBV10-3 and TRBJ1-4; 7 nucleotides line up with TRBD1. The trim removed 11 bases at V and 2 bases at J, leaving 5 bases unmatched. Germline assignment: CDR1 ENHRY and CDR2 SYGVKD. The CDR3 is 13 residues long. For the CDR3, the DNA is TGTGCCTCCCGGGACAGCACTAATGAAAAACTGTTTTTT. Amino acid sequence: CASRDSTNEKLFF.

The V gene is TRBV3-1, the J gene TRBJ2-1; D remains ambiguous. The J call is doubtful: the DNA matches TRBJ2-7 better. Germline assignment: CDR1 LGHDT and CDR2 YNNKEL (reference sequence). The length of the CDR3 is 17 residues. CDR3 region: CASSQNPDANSYKEQYF. The CDR3 DNA follows: TGTGCCAGCAGCCAAAACCCCGACGCAAACTCCTACAAGGAGCAGTACTTC.

This chain connects TRBV7-6 to TRBJ2-3; 12 bases agree with TRBD2. CDR3 length equals 16 residues. With 5 bases clipped from V and 3 bases from J, the junction kept 6 bases outside the gene matches. CDR1 is SGHVS, CDR2 FNYEAQ, per germline. CDR3 sequence: CASSEWTSGMTDTQYF. Written as DNA, the CDR3 is TGTGCCAGCAGCGAATGGACTAGCGGGATGACAGATACGCAGTATTTT.

This clonotype showed up just a few times. The CDR3 DNA follows: TGCAGCGTTGCGGGGACTGCCTTGGGCTACACCTTC. Residues: CSVAGTALGYTF. The chain links TRBV29-1 to TRBJ1-2; perhaps TRBD1 as D (5 bases). Germline loops: CDR1 SQVTM, CDR2 ANQGSEA. Trimming left V 4 bases short and J 8 bases short, with 14 bases between. CDR3 length equals 12 residues.

This chain links TRBV18 with TRBJ2-3; 7 bases agree with TRBD2. V lost 3 bases and J lost 1; bases outside the gene matches: 7. This CDR3 is 16 amino acids long. Germline assignment: CDR1 KGHSH and CDR2 LQKENI. The CDR3 here is CASSPAASGGTDTQYF. The DNA for the CDR3 is TGTGCCAGCTCACCGGCCGCTAGCGGAGGCACAGATACGCAGTATTTT.